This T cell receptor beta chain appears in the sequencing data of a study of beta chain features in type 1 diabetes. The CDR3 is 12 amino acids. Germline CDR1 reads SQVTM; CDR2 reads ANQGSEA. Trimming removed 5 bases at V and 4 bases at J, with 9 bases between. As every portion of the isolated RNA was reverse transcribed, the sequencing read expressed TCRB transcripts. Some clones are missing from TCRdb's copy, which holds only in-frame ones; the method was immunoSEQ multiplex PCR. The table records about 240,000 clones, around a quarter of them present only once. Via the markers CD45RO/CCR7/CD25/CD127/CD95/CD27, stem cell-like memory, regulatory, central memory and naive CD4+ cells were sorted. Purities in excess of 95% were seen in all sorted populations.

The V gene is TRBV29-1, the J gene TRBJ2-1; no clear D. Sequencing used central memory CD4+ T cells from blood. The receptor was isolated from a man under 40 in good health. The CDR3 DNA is TGCAGCGTTCTGGGGTCTTACAATGAGCAGTTCTTC. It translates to CSVLGSYNEQFF.